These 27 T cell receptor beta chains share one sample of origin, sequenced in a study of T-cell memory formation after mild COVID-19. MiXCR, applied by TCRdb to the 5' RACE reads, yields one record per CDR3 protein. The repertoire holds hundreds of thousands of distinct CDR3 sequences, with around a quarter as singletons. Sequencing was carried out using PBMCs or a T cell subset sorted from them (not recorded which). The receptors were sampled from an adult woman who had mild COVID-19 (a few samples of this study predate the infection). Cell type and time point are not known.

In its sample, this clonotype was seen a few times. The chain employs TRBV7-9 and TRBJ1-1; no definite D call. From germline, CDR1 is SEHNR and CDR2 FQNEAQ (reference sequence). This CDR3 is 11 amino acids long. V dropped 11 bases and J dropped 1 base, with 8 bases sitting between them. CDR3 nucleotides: TGTGCCTCGGCGGGGAACACTGAAGCTTTCTTT. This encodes CASAGNTEAFF.

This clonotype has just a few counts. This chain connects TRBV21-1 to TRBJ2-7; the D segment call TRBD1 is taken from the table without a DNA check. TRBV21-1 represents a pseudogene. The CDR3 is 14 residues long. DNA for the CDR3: TGTGCCAGCACCTCGGACAGGTTTGCCTACGAGCAGTACTTC. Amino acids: CASTSDRFAYEQYF.

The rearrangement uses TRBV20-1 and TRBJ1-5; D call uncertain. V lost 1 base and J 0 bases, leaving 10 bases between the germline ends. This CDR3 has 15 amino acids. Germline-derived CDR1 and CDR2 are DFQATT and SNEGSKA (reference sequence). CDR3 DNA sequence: TGCAGTGCTAGAGGGCGAATACATAGCAATCAGCCCCAGCATTTT. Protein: CSARGRIHSNQPQHF.

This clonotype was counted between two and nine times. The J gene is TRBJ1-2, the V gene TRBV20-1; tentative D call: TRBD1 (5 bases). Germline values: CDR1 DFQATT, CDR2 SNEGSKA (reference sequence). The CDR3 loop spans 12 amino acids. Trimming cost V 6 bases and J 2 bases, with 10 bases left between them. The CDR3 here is CSAIGDNYGYTF. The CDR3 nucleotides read TGCAGTGCAATCGGGGACAACTATGGCTACACCTTC.

DNA for the CDR3: TGTGCCAGCAGCGCGGACAGGGGCGAGCAGTACTTC. It specifies CASSADRGEQYF. The chain uses TRBV9 and TRBJ2-7; 9 nucleotides match TRBD1. The CDR3 is 12 residues long. The ends lost 3 bases at V and 6 bases at J; junction bases unmatched: 1. The germline V gene encodes CDR1 SGDLS and CDR2 YYNGEE.

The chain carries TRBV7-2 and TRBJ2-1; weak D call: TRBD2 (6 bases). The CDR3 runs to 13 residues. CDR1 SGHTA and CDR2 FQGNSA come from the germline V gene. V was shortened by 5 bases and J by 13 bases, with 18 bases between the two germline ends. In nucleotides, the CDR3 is TGTGCCAGCAGCCCCACCGGAGGGATCCGACAGTTCTTC. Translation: CASSPTGGIRQFF.

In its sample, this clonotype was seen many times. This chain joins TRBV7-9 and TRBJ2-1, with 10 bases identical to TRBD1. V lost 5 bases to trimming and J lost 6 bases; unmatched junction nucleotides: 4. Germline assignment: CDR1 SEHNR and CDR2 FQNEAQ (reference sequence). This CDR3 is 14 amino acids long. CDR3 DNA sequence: TGTGCCAGCAGCCCCGGGACAGGGGCCAATGAGCAGTTCTTC. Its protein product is CASSPGTGANEQFF.

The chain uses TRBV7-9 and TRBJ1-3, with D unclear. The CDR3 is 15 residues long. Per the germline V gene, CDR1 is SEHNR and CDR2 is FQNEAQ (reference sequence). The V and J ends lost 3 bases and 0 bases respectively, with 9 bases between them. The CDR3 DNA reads TGTGCCAGCAGCTTTCACCAGAGCTCTGGAAACACCATATATTTT. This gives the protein CASSFHQSSGNTIYF.

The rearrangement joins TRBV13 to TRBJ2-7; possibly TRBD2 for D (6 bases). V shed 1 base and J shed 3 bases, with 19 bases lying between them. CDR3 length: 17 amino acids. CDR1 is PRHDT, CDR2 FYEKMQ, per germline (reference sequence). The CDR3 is CASSLVRRLRDGYEQYF. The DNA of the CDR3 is TGTGCCAGCAGCTTAGTCCGTCGATTGCGGGATGGCTACGAGCAGTACTTC.

CDR3 DNA: TGTGCCAGCAGCGTGGCCTTGAGGAACTCTGGAAACACCATATATTTT. It yields the protein CASSVALRNSGNTIYF. The chain has TRBV9 and TRBJ1-3, with no clear D. V was pared by 2 bases and J by 0 bases, with 12 bases between. Per the germline V gene, CDR1 is SGDLS and CDR2 is YYNGEE. CDR3 length: 16 amino acids.

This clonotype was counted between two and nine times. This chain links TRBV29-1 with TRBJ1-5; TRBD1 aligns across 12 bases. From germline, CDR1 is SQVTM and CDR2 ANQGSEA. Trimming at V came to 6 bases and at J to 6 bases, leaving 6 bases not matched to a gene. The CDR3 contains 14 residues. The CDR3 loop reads CSVSGTGGLQPQHF. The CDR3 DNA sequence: TGCAGCGTAAGCGGGACAGGGGGCCTTCAGCCCCAGCATTTT.

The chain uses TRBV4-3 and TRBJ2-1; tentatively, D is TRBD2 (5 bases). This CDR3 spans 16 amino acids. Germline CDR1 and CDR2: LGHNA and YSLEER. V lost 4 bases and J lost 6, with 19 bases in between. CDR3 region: CASSLEKDWRSNEQFF. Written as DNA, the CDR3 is TGCGCCAGCAGCCTCGAAAAGGACTGGCGAAGCAATGAGCAGTTCTTC.

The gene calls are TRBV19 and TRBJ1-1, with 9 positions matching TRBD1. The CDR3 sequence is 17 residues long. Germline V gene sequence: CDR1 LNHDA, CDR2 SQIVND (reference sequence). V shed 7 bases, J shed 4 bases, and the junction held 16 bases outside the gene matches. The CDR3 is CASIFGTGSRVGTEAFF. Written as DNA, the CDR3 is TGTGCCAGTATCTTCGGGACAGGGTCGCGGGTAGGCACTGAAGCTTTCTTT.

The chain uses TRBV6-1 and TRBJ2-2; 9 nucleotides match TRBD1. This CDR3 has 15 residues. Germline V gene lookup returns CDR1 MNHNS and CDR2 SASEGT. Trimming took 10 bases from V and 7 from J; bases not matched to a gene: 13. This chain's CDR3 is CATAEHRGLGGELFF. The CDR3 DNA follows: TGTGCCACCGCCGAGCACAGGGGGCTTGGCGGGGAGCTGTTTTTT.

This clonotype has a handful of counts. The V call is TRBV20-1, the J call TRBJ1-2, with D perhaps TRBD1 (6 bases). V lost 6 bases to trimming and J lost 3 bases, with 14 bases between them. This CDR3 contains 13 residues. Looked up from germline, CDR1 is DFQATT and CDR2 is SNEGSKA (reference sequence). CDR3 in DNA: TGCAGTGCGGAAAGGGGGGACGACTATGGCTACACCTTC. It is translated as CSAERGDDYGYTF.

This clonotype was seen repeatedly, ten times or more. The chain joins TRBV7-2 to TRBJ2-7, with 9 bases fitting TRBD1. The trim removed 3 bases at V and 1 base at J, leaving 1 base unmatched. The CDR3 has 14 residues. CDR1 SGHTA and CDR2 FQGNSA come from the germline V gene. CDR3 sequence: CASSFDRGSYEQYF. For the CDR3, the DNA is TGTGCCAGCAGCTTCGACAGGGGGTCCTACGAGCAGTACTTC. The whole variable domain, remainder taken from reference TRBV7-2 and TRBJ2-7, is GAGVSQSPSNKVTEKGKDVELRCDPISGHTALYWYRQSLGQGLEFLIYFQGNSAPDKSGLPSDRFSAERTGGSVSTLTIQRTQQEDSAVYLCASSFDRGSYEQYFGPGTRLTVT.

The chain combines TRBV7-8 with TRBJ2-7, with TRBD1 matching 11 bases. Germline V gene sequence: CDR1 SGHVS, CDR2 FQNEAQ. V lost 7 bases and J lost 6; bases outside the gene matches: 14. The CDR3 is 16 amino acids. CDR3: CASNPNRGQGGVEQYF. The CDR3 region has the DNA TGTGCCAGCAACCCTAATCGGGGACAGGGGGGGGTCGAGCAGTACTTC. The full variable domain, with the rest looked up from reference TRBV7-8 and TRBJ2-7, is GAGVSQSPRYKVAKRGQDVALRCDPISGHVSLFWYQQALGQGPEFLTYFQNEAQLDKSGLPSDRFFAERPEGSVSTLKIQRTQQEDSAVYLCASNPNRGQGGVEQYFGPGTRLTVT.

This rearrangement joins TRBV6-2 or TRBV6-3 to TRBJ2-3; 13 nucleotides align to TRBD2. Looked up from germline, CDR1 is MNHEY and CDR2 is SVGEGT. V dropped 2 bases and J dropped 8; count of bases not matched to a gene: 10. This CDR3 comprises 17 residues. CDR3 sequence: CASSYNTGTSGASTQYF. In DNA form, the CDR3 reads TGTGCCAGCAGTTACAATACCGGGACTAGCGGGGCTAGTACGCAGTATTTT.

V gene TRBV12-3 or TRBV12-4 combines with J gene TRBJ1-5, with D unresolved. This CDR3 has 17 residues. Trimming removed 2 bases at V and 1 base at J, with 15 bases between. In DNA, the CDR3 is TGTGCCAGCAGTTTAAGTTGGGCGGGAACGAGCAATCAGCCCCAGCATTTT. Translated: CASSLSWAGTSNQPQHF.

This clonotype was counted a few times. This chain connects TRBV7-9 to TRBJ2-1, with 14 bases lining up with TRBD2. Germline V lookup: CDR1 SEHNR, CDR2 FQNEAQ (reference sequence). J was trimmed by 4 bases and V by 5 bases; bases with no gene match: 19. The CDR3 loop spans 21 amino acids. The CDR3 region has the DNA TGTGCCAGCAGCAAAATTCCGGGACTAGCGGGAGACAACGCCGGGTACAATGAGCAGTTCTTC. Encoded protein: CASSKIPGLAGDNAGYNEQFF. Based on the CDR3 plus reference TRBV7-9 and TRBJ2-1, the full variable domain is DTGVSQNPRHKITKRGQNVTFRCDPISEHNRLYWYRQTLGQGPEFLTYFQNEAQLEKSRLLSDRFSAERPKGSFSTLEIQRTEQGDSAMYLCASSKIPGLAGDNAGYNEQFFGPGTRLTVL.

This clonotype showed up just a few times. CDR3 residues: CASSRLLAGGDILGEETQYF. The CDR3 DNA is TGCGCCAGCAGCCGACTACTAGCGGGAGGGGATATTCTTGGGGAAGAGACCCAGTACTTC. The chain has TRBV4-3 and TRBJ2-5, with 13 bases aligning to TRBD2. The CDR3 runs 20 residues. Germline CDR1 reads LGHNA; CDR2 reads YSLEER. Losses at the gene ends were 4 bases for V and 3 bases for J; bases not matched to a gene: 17.

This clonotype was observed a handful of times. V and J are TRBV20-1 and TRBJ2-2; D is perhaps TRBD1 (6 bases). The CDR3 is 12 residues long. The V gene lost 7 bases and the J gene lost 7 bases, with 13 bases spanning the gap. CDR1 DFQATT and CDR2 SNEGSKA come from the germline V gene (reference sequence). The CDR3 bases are TGCAGTGTTCAGGGGCACCACGGGGAGCTGTTTTTT. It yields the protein CSVQGHHGELFF.

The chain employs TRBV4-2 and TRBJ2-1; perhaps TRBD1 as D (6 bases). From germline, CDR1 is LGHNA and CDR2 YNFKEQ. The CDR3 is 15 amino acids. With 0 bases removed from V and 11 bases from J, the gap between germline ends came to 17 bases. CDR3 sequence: CASSQEGATGSQQFF. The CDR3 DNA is TGTGCCAGCAGCCAAGAGGGGGCCACCGGGTCTCAGCAGTTCTTC.

The CDR3 loop is CAIGTFSYNEQFF. Written as DNA, the CDR3 is TGTGCCATCGGGACATTTTCCTACAATGAGCAGTTCTTC. This chain connects TRBV7-8 to TRBJ2-1; the D gene is possibly TRBD1 (6 bases). The CDR3 covers 13 residues. Trimming removed 10 bases at V and 1 base at J, with 11 bases between. Per germline, CDR1 SGHVS and CDR2 FQNEAQ.

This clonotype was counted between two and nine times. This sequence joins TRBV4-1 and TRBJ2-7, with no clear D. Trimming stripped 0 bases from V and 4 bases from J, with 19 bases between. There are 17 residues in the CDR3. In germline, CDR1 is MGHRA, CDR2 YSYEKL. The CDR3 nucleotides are TGCGCCAGCAGCCAAGAGTGGGTTAGTGGATCTTATTACGAGCAGTACTTC. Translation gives CASSQEWVSGSYYEQYF.

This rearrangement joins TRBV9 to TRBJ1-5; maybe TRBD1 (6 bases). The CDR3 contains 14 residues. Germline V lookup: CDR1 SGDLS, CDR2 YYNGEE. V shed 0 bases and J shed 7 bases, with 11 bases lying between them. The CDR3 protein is CASSVDGGGQPQHF. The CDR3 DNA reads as TGTGCCAGCAGCGTAGACGGGGGCGGACAGCCCCAGCATTTT.

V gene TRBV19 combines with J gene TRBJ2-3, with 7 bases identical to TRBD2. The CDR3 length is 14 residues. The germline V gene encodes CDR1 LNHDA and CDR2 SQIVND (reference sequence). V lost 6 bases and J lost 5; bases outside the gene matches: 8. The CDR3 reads CASSLRGVGDTQYF. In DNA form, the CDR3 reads TGTGCCAGTAGCCTTCGGGGGGTTGGAGATACGCAGTATTTT. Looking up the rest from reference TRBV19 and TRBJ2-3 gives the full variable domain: DGGITQSPKYLFRKEGQNVTLSCEQNLNHDAMYWYRQDPGQGLRLIYYSQIVNDFQKGDIAEGYSVSREKKESFPLTVTSAQKNPTAFYLCASSLRGVGDTQYFGPGTRLTVL.